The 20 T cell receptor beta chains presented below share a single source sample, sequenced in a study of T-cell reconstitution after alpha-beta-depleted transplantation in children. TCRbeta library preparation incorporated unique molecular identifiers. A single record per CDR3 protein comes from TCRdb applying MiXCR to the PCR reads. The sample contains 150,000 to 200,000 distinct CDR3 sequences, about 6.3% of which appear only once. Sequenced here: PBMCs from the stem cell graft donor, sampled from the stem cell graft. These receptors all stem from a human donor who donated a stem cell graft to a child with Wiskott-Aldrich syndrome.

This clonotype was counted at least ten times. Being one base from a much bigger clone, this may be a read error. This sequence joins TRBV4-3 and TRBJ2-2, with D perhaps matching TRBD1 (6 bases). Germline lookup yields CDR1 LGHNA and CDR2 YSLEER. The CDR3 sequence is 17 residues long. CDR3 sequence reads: CASSQNRVLGDTGEPFF. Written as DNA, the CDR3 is TGCGCCAGCAGCCAAAACAGGGTTCTTGGGGACACCGGGGAGCCGTTTTTT.

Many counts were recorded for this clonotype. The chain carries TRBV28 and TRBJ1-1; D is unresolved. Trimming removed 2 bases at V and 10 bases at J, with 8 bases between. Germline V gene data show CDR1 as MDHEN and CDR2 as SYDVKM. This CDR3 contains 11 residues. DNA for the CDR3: TGTGCCAGCAGTTTACCCCCAGGAGCTTTCTTT. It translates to CASSLPPGAFF.

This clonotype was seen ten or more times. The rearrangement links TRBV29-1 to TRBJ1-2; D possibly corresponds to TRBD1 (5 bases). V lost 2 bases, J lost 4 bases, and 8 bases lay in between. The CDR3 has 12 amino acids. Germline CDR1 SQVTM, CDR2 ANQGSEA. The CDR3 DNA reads TGCAGCGTTGAATACCAGGGCTATGGCTACACCTTC. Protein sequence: CSVEYQGYGYTF.

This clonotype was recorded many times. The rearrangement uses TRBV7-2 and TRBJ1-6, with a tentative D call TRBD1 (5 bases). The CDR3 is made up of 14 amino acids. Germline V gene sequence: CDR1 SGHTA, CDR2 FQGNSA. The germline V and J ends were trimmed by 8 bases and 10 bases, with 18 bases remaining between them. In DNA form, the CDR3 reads TGTGCCAGCCGGGGGGGTATGCGGTTATCACCCCTCCACTTT. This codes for CASRGGMRLSPLHF.

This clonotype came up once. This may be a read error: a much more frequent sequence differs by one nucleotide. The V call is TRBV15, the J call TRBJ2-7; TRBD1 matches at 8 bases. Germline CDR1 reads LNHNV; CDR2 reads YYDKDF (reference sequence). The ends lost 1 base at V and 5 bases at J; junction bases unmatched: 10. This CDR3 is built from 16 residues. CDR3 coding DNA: TGTGCCACCAGCAGAGCCGCGGGGTCAGGGGGCAACGAGCAGTACTTC. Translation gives CATSRAAGSGGNEQYF.

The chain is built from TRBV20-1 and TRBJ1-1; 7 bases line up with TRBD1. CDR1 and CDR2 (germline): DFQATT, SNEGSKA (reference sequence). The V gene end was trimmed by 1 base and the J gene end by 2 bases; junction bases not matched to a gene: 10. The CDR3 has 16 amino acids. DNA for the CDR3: TGCAGTGCTAGAGCCCACCGGGACAGAGCTAACACTGAAGCTTTCTTT. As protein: CSARAHRDRANTEAFF.

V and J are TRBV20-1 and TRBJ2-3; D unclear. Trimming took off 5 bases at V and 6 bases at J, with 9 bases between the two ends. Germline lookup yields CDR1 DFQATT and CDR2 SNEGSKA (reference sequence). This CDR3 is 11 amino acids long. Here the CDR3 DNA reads TGCAGTGCTCGGACCTCTGATACGCAGTATTTT. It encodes CSARTSDTQYF.

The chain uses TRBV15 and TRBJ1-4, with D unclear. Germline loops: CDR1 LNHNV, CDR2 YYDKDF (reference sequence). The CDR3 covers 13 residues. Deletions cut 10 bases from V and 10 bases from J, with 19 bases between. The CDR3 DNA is TGTGCCATTAGCACCCCGGGGATCGGAAAACTGTTTTTT. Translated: CAISTPGIGKLFF.

CDR3 bases: TGTGCCAGCAGCCCGGAGCTCCCCTGCGAGCAGTACTTC. As protein: CASSPELPCEQYF. The chain joins TRBV5-5 to TRBJ2-7; D is unclear. The CDR3 sequence is 13 residues long. The V gene's germline CDR1 is SGHKS and CDR2 YYEKEE (reference sequence). The germline V and J ends were trimmed by 4 bases and 6 bases, with 14 bases remaining between them.

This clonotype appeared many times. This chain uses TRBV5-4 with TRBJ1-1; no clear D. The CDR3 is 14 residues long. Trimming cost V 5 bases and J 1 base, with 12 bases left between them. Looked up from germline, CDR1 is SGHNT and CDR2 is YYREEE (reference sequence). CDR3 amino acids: CASRMLRENTEAFF. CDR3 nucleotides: TGTGCCAGCAGGATGTTACGGGAGAACACTGAAGCTTTCTTT.

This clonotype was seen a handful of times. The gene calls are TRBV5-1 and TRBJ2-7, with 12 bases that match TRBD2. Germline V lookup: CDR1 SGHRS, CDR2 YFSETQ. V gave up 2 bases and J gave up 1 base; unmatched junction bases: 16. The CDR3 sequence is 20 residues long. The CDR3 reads CASSFGTWTSGASFSYEQYF. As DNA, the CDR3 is TGCGCCAGCAGCTTTGGGACTTGGACTAGCGGGGCCTCCTTTTCCTACGAGCAGTACTTC.

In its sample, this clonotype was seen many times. CDR3 nucleotides: TGCAGCGTTTACACCGGGACTTATAACACCGGGGAGCTGTTTTTT. It specifies CSVYTGTYNTGELFF. The rearrangement links TRBV29-1 to TRBJ2-2, with TRBD2 as a possible D gene (6 bases). Germline V gene data show CDR1 as SQVTM and CDR2 as ANQGSEA. The CDR3 runs to 15 residues. V lost 5 bases and J 2 bases, leaving 15 bases between the germline ends.

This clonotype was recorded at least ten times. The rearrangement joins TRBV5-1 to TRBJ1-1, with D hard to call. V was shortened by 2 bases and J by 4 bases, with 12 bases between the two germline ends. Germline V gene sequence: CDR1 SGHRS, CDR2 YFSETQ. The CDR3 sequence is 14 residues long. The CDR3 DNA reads TGCGCCAGCAGCTTAAACCCTCGGGGCACTGAAGCTTTCTTT. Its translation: CASSLNPRGTEAFF. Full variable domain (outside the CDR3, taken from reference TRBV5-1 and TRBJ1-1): KAGVTQTPRYLIKTRGQQVTLSCSPISGHRSVSWYQQTPGQGLQFLFEYFSETQRNKGNFPGRFSGRQFSNSRSEMNVSTLELGDSALYLCASSLNPRGTEAFFGQGTRLTVV.

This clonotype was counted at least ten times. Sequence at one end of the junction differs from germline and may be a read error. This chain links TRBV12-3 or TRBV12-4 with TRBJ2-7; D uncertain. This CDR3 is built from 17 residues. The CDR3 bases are TGTGCCAGCAGCCTTCGACTTCCAGCGTCATTCTCCCACGAGCAGTACTTC. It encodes CASSLRLPASFSHEQYF.

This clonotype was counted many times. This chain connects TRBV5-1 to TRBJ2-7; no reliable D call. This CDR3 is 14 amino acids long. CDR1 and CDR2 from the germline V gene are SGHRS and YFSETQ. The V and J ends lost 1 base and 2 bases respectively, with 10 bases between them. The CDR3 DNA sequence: TGCGCCAGCAGCTTGAGAGAAAGGACCTACGAGCAGTACTTC. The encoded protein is CASSLRERTYEQYF.

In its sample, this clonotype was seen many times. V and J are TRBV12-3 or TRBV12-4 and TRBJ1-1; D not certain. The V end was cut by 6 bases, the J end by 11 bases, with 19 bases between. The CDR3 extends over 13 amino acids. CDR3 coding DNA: TGTGCCAGCAGCCAAGGACTAGGCGCGGACGCTTTCTTT. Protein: CASSQGLGADAFF.

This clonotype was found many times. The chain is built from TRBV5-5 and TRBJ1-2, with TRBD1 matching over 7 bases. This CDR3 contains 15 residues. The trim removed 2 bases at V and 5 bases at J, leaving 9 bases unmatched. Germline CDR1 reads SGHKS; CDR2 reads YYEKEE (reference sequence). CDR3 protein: CASSLGTDPTYGYTF. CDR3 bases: TGTGCCAGCAGCTTAGGGACAGATCCGACTTATGGCTACACCTTC.

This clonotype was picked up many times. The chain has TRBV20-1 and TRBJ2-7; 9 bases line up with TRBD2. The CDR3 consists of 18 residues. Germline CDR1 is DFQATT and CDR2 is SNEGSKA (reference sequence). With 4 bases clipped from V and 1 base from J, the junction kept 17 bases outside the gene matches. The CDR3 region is CSATTGSPMLAGSYEQYF. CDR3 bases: TGCAGTGCTACTACAGGGAGCCCTATGCTAGCGGGGTCCTACGAGCAGTACTTC.

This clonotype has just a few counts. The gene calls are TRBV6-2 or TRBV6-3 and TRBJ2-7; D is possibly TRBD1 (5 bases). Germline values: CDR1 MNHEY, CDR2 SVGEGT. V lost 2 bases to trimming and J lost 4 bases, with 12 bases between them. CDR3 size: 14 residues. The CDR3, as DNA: TGTGCCAGCAGTTACACCAATACAGGATACGAGCAGTACTTC. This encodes CASSYTNTGYEQYF.

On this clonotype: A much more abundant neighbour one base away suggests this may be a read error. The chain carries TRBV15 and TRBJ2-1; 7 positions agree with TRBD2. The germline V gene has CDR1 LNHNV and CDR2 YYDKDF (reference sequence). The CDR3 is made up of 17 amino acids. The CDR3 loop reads CGTSRDLAVKGGHEQFF. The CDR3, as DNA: TGTGGCACCAGCAGGGATCTAGCGGTTAAAGGCGGCCATGAGCAGTTCTTC.